The 32 T cell receptor beta chains below were found in one sample sequenced in a study of blood T cells in healthy people across ages. Primers used in a second PCR of roughly 7 to 12 cycles were a sample-barcoded 5' primer and a J-beta primer mix. TCRdb called the 5' RACE reads again in MiXCR, with one record for every CDR3 protein. The sample consists of about 1.7 million distinct CDR3 sequences, 28% of them appearing once. Material for sequencing was blood. Source of these receptors: a woman aged 25 to 45 in good health.

The V and J genes are TRBV5-1 and TRBJ2-5; no clear D gene. The CDR3 has 15 residues. Trimming removed 0 bases from V and 2 bases from J, with 11 bases in between. Germline CDR1 SGHRS, CDR2 YFSETQ. The CDR3, as DNA: TGCGCCAGCAGCTTGGGGATACGGGCTCAAGAGACCCAGTACTTC. Protein product: CASSLGIRAQETQYF.

This clonotype has a handful of counts. V is TRBV11-2 and J is TRBJ1-2; D ambiguous. The CDR3 consists of 13 residues. Trimming cost V 5 bases and J 1 base, with 8 bases left between them. The germline gives CDR1 SGHAT, CDR2 FQNNGV. The CDR3 loop is CASSGPLNYGYTF. For the CDR3, the DNA is TGTGCCAGCAGCGGGCCGCTTAACTATGGCTACACCTTC.

The table lists this clonotype with many counts. V is TRBV12-5 and J is TRBJ2-5; D may match TRBD1 or TRBD2 (6 bases each). Germline CDR1 reads LGHNT; CDR2 reads FRNRAP. V was cut by 3 bases and J by 2 bases, with 13 bases left in between. The CDR3 has 15 amino acids. CDR3 residues: CASGFSGDTQETQYF. In nucleotides, the CDR3 is TGTGCTAGTGGTTTCTCGGGGGACACACAAGAGACCCAGTACTTC.

This clonotype has more than one count but fewer than ten. The chain couples TRBV19 to TRBJ1-4, with 7 nucleotides matching TRBD1. Germline V CDR1 and CDR2: LNHDA, SQIVND (reference sequence). The CDR3 consists of 14 residues. J gave up 0 bases and V 10 bases, and 5 bases lay outside the gene matches. Here the CDR3 DNA reads TGTGCCACAGGGACAGATACAACTAATGAAAAACTGTTTTTT. Protein sequence: CATGTDTTNEKLFF. The variable domain in full, with the rest retrieved from reference TRBV19 and TRBJ1-4, is DGGITQSPKYLFRKEGQNVTLSCEQNLNHDAMYWYRQDPGQGLRLIYYSQIVNDFQKGDIAEGYSVSREKKESFPLTVTSAQKNPTAFYLCATGTDTTNEKLFFGSGTQLSVL.

The sample holds many counts of this clonotype. The V and J genes are TRBV7-2 and TRBJ1-6; TRBD1 might be the D (5 bases). CDR1 SGHTA and CDR2 FQGNSA come from the germline V gene. Trimming pared 3 bases from V and 5 bases from J, leaving 8 bases between. This CDR3 spans 14 amino acids. Here the CDR3 reads CASSFGDHNSPLHF. CDR3 nucleotide sequence: TGTGCCAGCAGCTTCGGGGACCATAATTCACCCCTCCACTTT.

This clonotype was detected only a few times. The genes are TRBV5-1 and TRBJ2-7; unclear D gene. V was clipped by 1 base and J by 4 bases, with 18 bases between them. Germline assignment: CDR1 SGHRS and CDR2 YFSETQ. This CDR3 spans 16 amino acids. CDR3 coding DNA: TGCGCCAGCAGCTTGAAGGCCGAGAGCGTTGCGTACGAGCAGTACTTC. It specifies CASSLKAESVAYEQYF.

This clonotype was seen more than once but under ten times. The junction and the germline gene differ at one end; a read error may be behind it. The CDR3 loop reads CAGSLVRVSNEQYF. The DNA for the CDR3 is TGTGCCGGCAGCTTAGTCAGGGTTTCGAACGAGCAGTACTTC. The rearrangement joins TRBV11-2 to TRBJ2-7, with D possibly TRBD1 on 5 matching bases. The germline gives CDR1 SGHAT, CDR2 FQNNGV. The CDR3 has 14 amino acids.

This clonotype has more than one count but fewer than ten. The genes are TRBV4-1 and TRBJ1-5; D perhaps matches TRBD1 (5 bases). The CDR3 spans 15 residues. In germline, CDR1 is MGHRA, CDR2 YSYEKL. V lost 1 base and J 0 bases, leaving 7 bases between the germline ends. CDR3 region: CASSQARVSNQPQHF. In DNA, the CDR3 is TGCGCCAGCAGCCAAGCCAGGGTTAGCAATCAGCCCCAGCATTTT.

This clonotype was detected only a few times. The chain combines TRBV15 with TRBJ1-2, with D perhaps matching TRBD1 (5 bases). Germline V gives CDR1 LNHNV, CDR2 YYDKDF (reference sequence). The length of the CDR3 is 13 residues. V was trimmed by 11 bases and J by 8 bases, leaving 21 bases between them. The CDR3 loop reads CAVGDRSIGGYTF. The CDR3 bases are TGTGCCGTCGGGGACCGTTCTATAGGGGGCTACACCTTC.

This clonotype was seen a few times. J is TRBJ2-1 and V is TRBV5-1; D gene uncertain. The CDR3 spans 14 residues. V was pared by 0 bases and J by 6 bases, with 10 bases between. CDR1 is SGHRS and CDR2 is YFSETQ in the germline V gene. The CDR3 protein is CASSLADIINEQFF. CDR3 sequence (DNA): TGCGCCAGCAGCTTGGCAGATATCATCAATGAGCAGTTCTTC.

To note about this clonotype: It may be a read error: a sequence one base away is much more abundant. The CDR3 sequence is CASSPTGGTAPYEQYF. In DNA, the CDR3 is TGTGCCAGCAGTCCGACAGGGGGAACGGCTCCCTACGAGCAGTACTTC. The chain links TRBV12-3 or TRBV12-4 to TRBJ2-7, with TRBD1 matching over 9 bases. Trimming at V came to 5 bases and at J to 2 bases, leaving 10 bases not matched to a gene. This CDR3 is built from 16 residues.

The chain employs TRBV7-2 and TRBJ2-7; 9 nucleotides match TRBD2. This CDR3 has 14 residues. The V gene end was trimmed by 1 base and the J gene end by 5 bases; junction bases not matched to a gene: 3. Germline V gene data show CDR1 as SGHTA and CDR2 as FQGNSA. The CDR3 bases are TGTGCCAGCAGCTTAGGCCCTAGCGGGGACGAGCAGTACTTC. Translated: CASSLGPSGDEQYF.

The J gene is TRBJ2-3, the V gene TRBV20-1; D remains ambiguous. This CDR3 has 13 amino acids. Looked up from germline, CDR1 is DFQATT and CDR2 is SNEGSKA (reference sequence). V was shortened by 5 bases and J by 4 bases, with 13 bases between the two germline ends. The CDR3 nucleotides are TGCAGTGCTTGCGTACCTGGACCAGATACGCAGTATTTT. This codes for CSACVPGPDTQYF.

The gene calls are TRBV18 and TRBJ1-2; possibly TRBD1 for D (5 bases). Germline lookup yields CDR1 KGHSH and CDR2 LQKENI. V was clipped by 1 base and J by 8 bases, with 17 bases between them. This CDR3 region has 15 residues. The CDR3 is CASSPRTGGTGGYTF. The CDR3 nucleotides are TGTGCCAGCTCACCACGGACCGGGGGAACGGGAGGCTACACCTTC.

In this sample, this clonotype turned up a few times. The chain links TRBV29-1 to TRBJ1-2; 8 positions agree with TRBD1. CDR1 SQVTM and CDR2 ANQGSEA come from the germline V gene. There are 14 residues in the CDR3. V shed 4 bases, J shed 7 bases, and the junction held 11 bases outside the gene matches. The CDR3 nucleotides are TGCAGCGTTGGGGGACAGGCCCTGCCGAGTGGCTACACCTTC. This encodes CSVGGQALPSGYTF.

This rearrangement joins TRBV5-1 to TRBJ2-7; D unresolved. CDR1 and CDR2 (germline): SGHRS, YFSETQ. This CDR3 is built from 15 residues. Trimming left V 6 bases short and J 7 bases short, with 23 bases between. The CDR3 here is CASIAQVDSGTEQYF. The CDR3 bases are TGCGCCAGCATCGCGCAGGTCGATTCCGGCACGGAGCAGTACTTC.

Turning to this clonotype: A clone one base away is much larger, so this may be a read error. The V and J genes are TRBV10-3 and TRBJ2-7, with 10 nucleotides matching TRBD2. The CDR3 contains 15 residues. Germline loops: CDR1 ENHRY, CDR2 SYGVKD. Germline trimming cut 3 bases from V and 8 bases from J; bases unmatched to any gene: 10. DNA of the CDR3: TGTGCCATCAGTGACAGGACTAGCGGACTTACGAAGCAGTACTTC. Its protein is CAISDRTSGLTKQYF.

As to this clonotype: This could be a read error, since a much larger clone is one nucleotide away. The chain uses TRBV5-6 and TRBJ2-4; D gene ambiguous. The CDR3 covers 15 residues. Trimming pared 2 bases from V and 13 bases from J, leaving 22 bases between. Germline CDR1 SGHDT, CDR2 YYEEEE. The DNA for the CDR3 is TGTGCCAGCAGCTTTATACCGGGTCAGTACAATGAGCAGTACTTC. This codes for CASSFIPGQYNEQYF. Using reference TRBV5-6 and TRBJ2-4 for the parts outside the CDR3, the full variable domain is DAGVTQSPTHLIKTRGQQVTLRCSPKSGHDTVSWYQQALGQGPQFIFQYYEEEERQRGNFPDRFSGHQFPNYSSELNVNALLLGDSALYLCASSFIPGQYNEQYFGAGTRLSVL.

The chain couples TRBV20-1 to TRBJ1-2, with 7 nucleotides matching TRBD1. The germline V gene has CDR1 DFQATT and CDR2 SNEGSKA (reference sequence). V was clipped by 4 bases and J by 4 bases; unmatched bases: 6. This CDR3 is built from 13 residues. The CDR3 protein is CSANPTGLYGYTF. CDR3 sequence (DNA): TGCAGTGCTAACCCGACAGGGCTCTATGGCTACACCTTC.

This sequence joins TRBV20-1 and TRBJ2-1; D might be TRBD1 or TRBD2, each matching 6 bases. The CDR3 totals 15 residues. Germline CDR1 and CDR2: DFQATT and SNEGSKA (reference sequence). Trimming stripped 6 bases from V and 0 bases from J, with 15 bases between. CDR3 loop: CSAWVGGRSYNEQFF. CDR3 DNA sequence: TGCAGTGCATGGGTTGGGGGGCGCTCCTACAATGAGCAGTTCTTC.

This clonotype was counted many times. Given a much more abundant clone one base away, this may be a read error. This chain joins TRBV7-2 and TRBJ2-7; D is ambiguous. This CDR3 is 13 amino acids long. Germline-derived CDR1 and CDR2 are SGHTA and FQGNSA. This CDR3 is CASSLDGRYVQYF. CDR3 coding DNA: TGTGCCAGCAGCTTAGATGGGCGATACGTGCAGTACTTC.

This clonotype turned up a few times. The V call is TRBV28, the J call TRBJ2-7; a weak D match, TRBD2 (5 bases). V was cut by 3 bases and J by 3 bases, with 12 bases left in between. Germline CDR1 reads MDHEN; CDR2 reads SYDVKM. The CDR3 contains 14 residues. The CDR3 here is CASSLRALSYEQYF. In DNA form, the CDR3 reads TGTGCCAGCAGTTTGAGGGCACTAAGCTACGAGCAGTACTTC.

This clonotype has a count of ten or more. As DNA, the CDR3 is TGCAGCGTCGGACAGGGGTGGAGAGAGACCCAGTACTTC. Protein: CSVGQGWRETQYF. The V and J genes are TRBV29-1 and TRBJ2-5; TRBD1 aligns across 9 bases. Germline V gene data show CDR1 as SQVTM and CDR2 as ANQGSEA. Trimming cost V 6 bases and J 4 bases; bases outside gene matches: 6. The length of the CDR3 is 13 residues.

This clonotype was detected ten times or more. The CDR3 bases are TGCAGTGGCGGAAATAGCAATCAGCCCCAGCATTTT. Its translation: CSGGNSNQPQHF. The chain uses TRBV20-1 and TRBJ1-5; D is unclear. Germline CDR1 is DFQATT and CDR2 is SNEGSKA (reference sequence). There are 12 residues in the CDR3. Trimming cost V 7 bases and J 0 bases, with 7 bases left between them.

A word on this clonotype: A read error may account for a junction end that differs from germline. The chain is built from TRBV6-4 and TRBJ2-1, with 10 bases identical to TRBD2. The CDR3 extends over 13 amino acids. Germline V gene sequence: CDR1 MRHNA, CDR2 SNTAGT. CDR3 coding DNA: TGTGGCAGCAGCGGGGGGGCCTACAATGAGCAGTTCTTC. It codes for CGSSGGAYNEQFF.

This clonotype has only a few counts. This chain links TRBV28 with TRBJ1-2; 12 bases align to TRBD1. V lost 9 bases and J lost 4; bases outside the gene matches: 15. The germline V gene encodes CDR1 MDHEN and CDR2 SYDVKM. This CDR3 is 17 amino acids long. CDR3 residues: CASNPGTGGRFGYGYTF. The CDR3 nucleotides are TGTGCCAGTAATCCCGGGACAGGGGGCAGGTTTGGCTATGGCTACACCTTC.

V gene TRBV6-2 or TRBV6-3 combines with J gene TRBJ1-5; D might be TRBD1 (5 bases). Trimming removed 6 bases at V and 0 bases at J, with 12 bases between. The CDR3 totals 15 residues. The germline V gene has CDR1 MNHEY and CDR2 SVGEGT. DNA for the CDR3: TGTGCCAGCAGCCCAGTAGGGGTTAGCAATCAGCCCCAGCATTTT. Its translation: CASSPVGVSNQPQHF.

This sequence joins TRBV20-1 and TRBJ2-3; D gene unclear. This CDR3 is built from 13 residues. Trimming cost V 7 bases and J 0 bases, with 11 bases left between them. In germline, CDR1 is DFQATT, CDR2 SNEGSKA (reference sequence). The CDR3 sequence: CSVWAPSTDTQYF. As DNA, the CDR3 is TGCAGTGTGTGGGCCCCTAGCACAGATACGCAGTATTTT.

The table lists this clonotype with a few counts. The chain has TRBV12-3 or TRBV12-4 and TRBJ1-1; TRBD1 is a possible D gene (5 bases). There are 12 residues in the CDR3. The V end was cut by 6 bases, the J end by 5 bases, with 10 bases between. This CDR3 is CASSQGQTEAFF. CDR3 nucleotides: TGTGCCAGCAGCCAGGGCCAAACTGAAGCTTTCTTT.

This clonotype came up a few times. The CDR3 DNA reads TGTGCCACCAGCAGGTCTCAAGGGGTTTATAGCAATCAGCCCCAGCATTTT. Protein sequence: CATSRSQGVYSNQPQHF. V is TRBV15 and J is TRBJ1-5; TRBD1 might be the D (5 bases). The germline V gene encodes CDR1 LNHNV and CDR2 YYDKDF (reference sequence). V dropped 3 bases and J dropped 0 bases, with 15 bases sitting between them. This CDR3 region has 17 residues.

This clonotype was picked up many times. The chain recombines TRBV5-1 with TRBJ2-7; D is possibly TRBD1 (7 bases). V was shortened by 5 bases and J by 7 bases, with 22 bases between the two germline ends. The CDR3 has 15 amino acids. The germline V gene has CDR1 SGHRS and CDR2 YFSETQ. CDR3 coding DNA: TGCGCCAGCAGACATACAGGGGACGGGGGTAATGAGCAGTACTTC. Its translation: CASRHTGDGGNEQYF.

Ten or more counts support this clonotype. This rearrangement joins TRBV29-1 to TRBJ1-2; 10 bases are a match to TRBD1. Trimming took 4 bases from V and 6 from J; bases not matched to a gene: 2. The CDR3 runs 12 residues. Looked up from germline, CDR1 is SQVTM and CDR2 is ANQGSEA. CDR3 in DNA: TGCAGCGTTGCGGGGACAGGGGATGGCTACACCTTC. This encodes CSVAGTGDGYTF.